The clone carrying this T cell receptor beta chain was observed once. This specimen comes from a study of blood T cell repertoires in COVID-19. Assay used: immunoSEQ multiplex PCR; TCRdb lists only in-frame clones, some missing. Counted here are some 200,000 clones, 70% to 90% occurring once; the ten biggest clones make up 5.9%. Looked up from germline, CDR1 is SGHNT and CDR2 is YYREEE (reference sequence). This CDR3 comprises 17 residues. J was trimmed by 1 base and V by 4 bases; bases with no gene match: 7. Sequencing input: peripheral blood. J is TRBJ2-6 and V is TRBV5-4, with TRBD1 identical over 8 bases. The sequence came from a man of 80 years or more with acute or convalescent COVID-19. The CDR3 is CASSPGQGRSGANVLTF. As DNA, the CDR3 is TGTGCCAGCAGCCCCGGACAGGGAAGGTCTGGGGCCAACGTCCTGACTTTC.